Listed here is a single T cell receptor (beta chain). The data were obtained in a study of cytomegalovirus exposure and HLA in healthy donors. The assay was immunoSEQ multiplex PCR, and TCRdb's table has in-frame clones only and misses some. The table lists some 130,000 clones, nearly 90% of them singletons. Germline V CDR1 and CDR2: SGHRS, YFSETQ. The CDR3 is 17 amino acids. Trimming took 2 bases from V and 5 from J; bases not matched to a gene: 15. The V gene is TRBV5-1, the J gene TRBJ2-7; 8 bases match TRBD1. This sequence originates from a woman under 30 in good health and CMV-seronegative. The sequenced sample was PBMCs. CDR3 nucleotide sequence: TGCGCCAGCAGCTTCCCCCCCCAGGGGGCCTACTACGACGAGCAGTACTTC. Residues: CASSFPPQGAYYDEQYF.